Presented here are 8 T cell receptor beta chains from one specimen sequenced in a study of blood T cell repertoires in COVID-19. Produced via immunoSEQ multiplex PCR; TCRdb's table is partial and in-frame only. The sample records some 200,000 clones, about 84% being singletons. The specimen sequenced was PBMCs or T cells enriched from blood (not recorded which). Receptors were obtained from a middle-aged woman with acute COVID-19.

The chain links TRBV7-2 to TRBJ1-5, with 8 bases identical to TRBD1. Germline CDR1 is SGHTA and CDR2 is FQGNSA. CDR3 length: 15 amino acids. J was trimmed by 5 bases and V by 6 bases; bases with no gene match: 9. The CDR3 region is CASSVQGVVDQPQHF. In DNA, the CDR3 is TGTGCCAGCAGTGTACAGGGGGTGGTAGATCAGCCCCAGCATTTT.

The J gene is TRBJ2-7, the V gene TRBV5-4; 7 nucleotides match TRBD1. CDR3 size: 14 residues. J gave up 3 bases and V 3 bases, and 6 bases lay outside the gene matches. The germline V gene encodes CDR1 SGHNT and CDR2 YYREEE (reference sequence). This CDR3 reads CASSSSGQVYEQYF. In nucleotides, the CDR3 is TGTGCCAGCAGCTCATCCGGACAGGTCTACGAGCAGTACTTC.

CDR3 in amino acids: CASSTPGHRSNQPQHF. CDR3 sequence (DNA): TGTGCCAGTAGTACCCCGGGACACAGGAGCAATCAGCCCCAGCATTTT. The J gene is TRBJ1-5, the V gene TRBV19; D is perhaps TRBD1 (6 bases). V was trimmed by 4 bases and J by 1 base, leaving 14 bases between them. Germline V CDR1 and CDR2: LNHDA, SQIVND (reference sequence). This CDR3 contains 16 residues.

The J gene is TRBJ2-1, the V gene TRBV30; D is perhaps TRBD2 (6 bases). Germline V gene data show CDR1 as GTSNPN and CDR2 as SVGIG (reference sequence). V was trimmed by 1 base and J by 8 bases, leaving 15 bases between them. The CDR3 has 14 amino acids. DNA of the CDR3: TGTGCCTGGAGTGGGCGGGGCCCCTGGGATGAGCAGTTCTTC. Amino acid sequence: CAWSGRGPWDEQFF.

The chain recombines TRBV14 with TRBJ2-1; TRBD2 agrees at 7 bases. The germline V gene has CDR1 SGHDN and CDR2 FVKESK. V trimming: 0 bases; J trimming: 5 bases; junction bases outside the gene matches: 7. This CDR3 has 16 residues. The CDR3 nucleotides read TGTGCCAGCAGCCAAGAACTTCGGGGAGGGCACAATGAGCAGTTCTTC. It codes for CASSQELRGGHNEQFF.

The CDR3 is CASSLDPGTKNIQYF. Here the CDR3 DNA reads TGCGCCAGCAGCTTGGATCCAGGGACCAAAAACATTCAGTACTTC. The chain uses TRBV5-1 and TRBJ2-4; possibly TRBD1 for D (5 bases). Germline values: CDR1 SGHRS, CDR2 YFSETQ. This CDR3 has 15 residues. V dropped 0 bases and J dropped 2 bases, with 9 bases sitting between them.

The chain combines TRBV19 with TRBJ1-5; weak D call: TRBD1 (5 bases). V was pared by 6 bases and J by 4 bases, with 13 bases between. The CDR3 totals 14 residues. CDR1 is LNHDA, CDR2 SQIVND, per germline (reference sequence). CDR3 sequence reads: CASSSDRSNQPQHF. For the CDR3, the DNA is TGTGCCAGTAGCAGCGACAGATCTAATCAGCCCCAGCATTTT.

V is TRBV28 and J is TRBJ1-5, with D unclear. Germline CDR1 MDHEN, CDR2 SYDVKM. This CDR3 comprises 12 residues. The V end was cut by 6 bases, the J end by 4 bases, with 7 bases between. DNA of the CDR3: TGTGCCAGCAGGGCCCTGAATCAGCCCCAGCATTTT. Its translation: CASRALNQPQHF.